A selection of T cell receptor beta chains follows, all from one sample in a study of PD-1 blockade in classical Hodgkin lymphoma. Libraries were prepared by immunoSEQ multiplex PCR; TCRdb keeps only in-frame clonotypes and omits some of them. The sample consists of around 50,000 clones, about 80% of them appearing once. The sequencing used peripheral blood mononuclear cells (PBMCs), collected before the fourth cycle of nivolumab. The receptors originated from a human donor with classical Hodgkin lymphoma. Each CDR3 is given with its conserved first and last residue. D genes are given only for firm matches. The listing skips clone size in some rows; elsewhere it reads once, few, many or a size class.

abundance	v_gene	j_gene	d_gene	CDR3nt	CDR3aa
.	TRBV7-2	TRBJ2-1	TRBD2	TGTGCCAGCAGCTTAATCGGGACTAGCGGGTTCAATGAGCAGTTCTTC	CASSLIGTSGFNEQFF
.	TRBV18	TRBJ2-2	.	TGTGCCAGCTCACCAGTACAGAGCACCGGGGAGCTGTTTTTT	CASSPVQSTGELFF
.	TRBV29-1	TRBJ1-2	TRBD1	TGCAGCGTGCAACGCTTTGGGACAGGGTCAGACTACACCTTC	CSVQRFGTGSDYTF
.	TRBV6-5	TRBJ2-1	TRBD2	TGTGCCAGCACAACTAGCGGGAGCGGTGAGCAGTTCTTC	CASTTSGSGEQFF
.	TRBV19	TRBJ2-1	.	TGTGCCAGTAGCGGACTCCAGAGAGAGCAGTTCTTC	CASSGLQREQFF
.	TRBV19	TRBJ1-3	.	TGTGCCAGTAGTCCACTGACAGGTTTGGGCCCCTCTGGAAACACCATATATTTT	CASSPLTGLGPSGNTIYF
.	TRBV6-5	TRBJ1-4	TRBD1	TGTGCCAGCAGTACCGACAGGGGGGATGAAAAACTGTTTTTT	CASSTDRGDEKLFF
.	TRBV6-6	TRBJ2-7	TRBD1	TGTGCCAGCAGTTACGCCCCGGGACAGCCCTACGAGCAGTACTTC	CASSYAPGQPYEQYF
.	TRBV11-3	TRBJ2-7	.	TGTGCCAGCAGCTTAAGGGGGTACGAGCAGTACTTC	CASSLRGYEQYF
.	TRBV6-5	TRBJ1-5	.	TGTGCCAGCAGTTATCAGAGATATAGCAATCAGCCCCAGCATTTT	CASSYQRYSNQPQHF
.	TRBV28	TRBJ1-1	.	TGTGCCAGCACCAACCAAGCAATAGCTTTCTTT	CASTNQAIAFF
.	TRBV6-4	TRBJ2-7	.	TGTGCCAGCAGTGACTACGAGCAGTACTTC	CASSDYEQYF
.	TRBV7-7	TRBJ2-1	.	TGTGCTAGCAGCAAGGACGTTTCGGGTGAGCAGTTCTTC	CASSKDVSGEQFF
.	TRBV28	TRBJ1-2	TRBD1	TGTGCCAGCAGTTTCCGGCCAGGGGGCGGCTACACCTTC	CASSFRPGGGYTF
.	TRBV6-5	TRBJ2-1	.	TGTGCCAGCGGATGGACGGTTAATGAGCAGTTCTTC	CASGWTVNEQFF
.	TRBV18	TRBJ1-2	.	TGTGCCAGCTCACCGGGGGTAAACAATGGCTACACCTTC	CASSPGVNNGYTF
.	TRBV18	TRBJ2-3	.	TGTGCCAGCTCACCACCAAGCACAGATACGCAGTATTTT	CASSPPSTDTQYF
.	TRBV6-6	TRBJ2-1	TRBD2	TGTGCCAGCAGTTACGGGGTGCGGGGGAACAATGAGCAGTTCTTC	CASSYGVRGNNEQFF
.	TRBV11-1	TRBJ1-1	TRBD1	TGTGCCAGCAGCTTTGACAGGGAAGACGGTGAAGCTTTCTTT	CASSFDREDGEAFF
few	TRBV18	TRBJ2-2	.	TGTGCCAGCTCACCACCGGGACTCAGCGGGGAGCTGTTTTTT	CASSPPGLSGELFF
few	TRBV7-2	TRBJ1-5	.	TGTGCCAGCAGCGAACGCCCCGATCAGCCCCAGCATTTT	CASSERPDQPQHF
.	TRBV7-9	TRBJ1-2	.	TGTGCCAGCAGCTATGGGTCCGGGCTCGACACCTTC	CASSYGSGLDTF
.	TRBV2	TRBJ1-2	.	TGTGCCAGCAGTCGGGCTGCGTATGGCTACACCTTC	CASSRAAYGYTF
few	TRBV28	TRBJ2-1	.	TGTGCCAGCAGTTTGGTATGGGACGGCGACAATGAGCAGTTCTTC	CASSLVWDGDNEQFF
.	TRBV30	TRBJ1-1	TRBD1	TGTGCCTGGAGCTCTAGGGGGCTTGGTATGATGAACACTGAAGCTTTCTTT	CAWSSRGLGMMNTEAFF